This paragraph covers one T cell receptor (beta chain) sequence. Its antigen is unknown. This CDR3 is built from 12 residues. Germline V CDR1 and CDR2: GTSNPN, SVGIG (reference sequence). Trimming stripped 4 bases from V and 7 bases from J, with 12 bases between. This entry comes from a study of tumor and adjacent non-tumor tissue in lung cancer. Study at large: Patients comprised about a dozen adenocarcinoma, a couple of squamous cell carcinoma and 1 small cell lung cancer.

Study outcomes and limitations: Compared with tumor, normal lung showed significantly lower TCR diversity. Tumor repertoires had a smaller top 100 clone share than normal lung.

This sample's RNA came from whole unsorted tissue. The library came from three nested PCR rounds adapted from ARM-PCR protocols. Using its own MiXCR run on the multiplex PCR reads, TCRdb lists one record per CDR3 protein. This sample has roughly 93,000 distinct CDR3 sequences, with less than 80% found just once. What was sequenced was lung tumor tissue. This sequence was found in a man aged 60 to 75 with non-small cell lung cancer. The rearrangement joins TRBV30 to TRBJ2-3; D gene uncertain. CDR3 sequence reads: CAWNLYTHTQYF. For the CDR3, the DNA is TGTGCCTGGAATCTGTATACGCATACGCAGTATTTT. Filled out from reference TRBV30 and TRBJ2-3, the complete variable domain reads SQTIHQWPATLVQPVGSPLSLECTVEGTSNPNLYWYRQAAGRGLQLLFYSVGIGQISSEVPQNLSASRPQDRQFILSSKKLLLSDSGFYLCAWNLYTHTQYFGPGTRLTVL.